These 30 T cell receptor beta chains came from one sample sequenced in a study of T cell responses to AZD1222 COVID-19 vaccine. The protocol was immunoSEQ multiplex PCR, while the TCRdb copy is restricted to in-frame clones and leaves out a portion. This table has tens of thousands of clones, about 82% appearing once. The specimen was peripheral blood, collected on day 0 of AZD1222 vaccination. The source of these receptors is an adult in good health.

This chain connects TRBV5-1 to TRBJ2-4; TRBD1 matches 8 bases. Unmatched junction bases numbered 11, after V lost 0 bases and J lost 0 bases. This CDR3 contains 19 residues. Germline V gives CDR1 SGHRS, CDR2 YFSETQ. The DNA for the CDR3 is TGCGCCAGCAGCTTGGGCCTAGTGGACAGGGCTATAGCCAAAAACATTCAGTACTTC. It specifies CASSLGLVDRAIAKNIQYF.

This chain links TRBV20-1 with TRBJ2-1; unclear D gene. The ends were cut back, 3 bases at V and 7 bases at J, with 13 bases in the middle. Germline V gene lookup returns CDR1 DFQATT and CDR2 SNEGSKA (reference sequence). CDR3 size: 13 residues. The CDR3 DNA sequence: TGCAGTGCTAGTGGTGGGGTCGGGAATGAGCAGTTCTTC. Translated: CSASGGVGNEQFF.

The chain uses TRBV19 and TRBJ2-3; no firm D call. The CDR3 has 15 residues. Between the trimmed V and J ends, which lost 4 bases and 3 bases, there was a span of 14 bases. Per germline, CDR1 LNHDA and CDR2 SQIVND (reference sequence). The CDR3 loop is CASSSGSATTDTQYF. The CDR3 DNA sequence: TGTGCCAGTAGTAGCGGCTCAGCTACGACAGATACGCAGTATTTT.

This sequence joins TRBV28 and TRBJ2-5, with D maybe TRBD2 (6 bases). Trimming took off 6 bases at V and 3 bases at J, with 17 bases between the two ends. The CDR3 consists of 15 residues. From germline, CDR1 is MDHEN and CDR2 SYDVKM. For the CDR3, the DNA is TGTGCCAGCAGACCCCCGGGAGATTGGGAAGAGACCCAGTACTTC. Translated: CASRPPGDWEETQYF.

The CDR3 DNA reads as TGTGCCAGCAGCGTAGGGACAGGGGTTCCCGGGGAGCTGTTTTTT. Residues: CASSVGTGVPGELFF. The chain combines TRBV9 with TRBJ2-2; 9 nucleotides match TRBD1. J gave up 6 bases and V 0 bases, and 3 bases lay outside the gene matches. Per the germline V gene, CDR1 is SGDLS and CDR2 is YYNGEE. The CDR3 totals 15 residues.

V usage is TRBV7-6 and J usage is TRBJ2-1, with D maybe TRBD2 (6 bases). CDR1 is SGHVS and CDR2 is FNYEAQ in the germline V gene. The CDR3 consists of 18 residues. The V end lost 5 bases, the J end lost 0 bases, and 20 bases lay between the germline ends. CDR3 DNA: TGTGCCAGCAGCCAGATAGGGAGGCGGGGACGCTCCTACAATGAGCAGTTCTTC. It specifies CASSQIGRRGRSYNEQFF.

Only a few counts were recorded for this clone. The chain links TRBV4-2 to TRBJ1-2, with 8 positions matching TRBD1. The germline V gene encodes CDR1 LGHNA and CDR2 YNFKEQ. The CDR3 spans 14 residues. J gave up 3 bases and V 4 bases, and 4 bases lay outside the gene matches. CDR3 in amino acids: CASSPTGGYYGYTF. CDR3 in DNA: TGTGCCAGCAGCCCAACAGGGGGATACTATGGCTACACCTTC.

This clone occurred once. This chain joins TRBV7-8 and TRBJ1-1; 10 bases line up with TRBD1. The CDR3 consists of 15 residues. Germline V gene sequence: CDR1 SGHVS, CDR2 FQNEAQ. Trimming removed 0 bases from V and 4 bases from J; junction bases left unmatched: 2. CDR3 sequence reads: CASSLAGTGVTEAFF. The CDR3 coding sequence is TGTGCCAGCAGCTTAGCCGGGACAGGGGTCACTGAAGCTTTCTTT.

The chain links TRBV27 to TRBJ1-2; 9 bases align to TRBD1. Germline V gene sequence: CDR1 MNHEY, CDR2 SMNVEV (reference sequence). V lost 6 bases and J lost 7; bases outside the gene matches: 6. The CDR3 sequence is 13 residues long. The CDR3 sequence is CASRGTGWSGYTF. The CDR3, as DNA: TGTGCCAGCAGAGGGACAGGGTGGTCTGGCTACACCTTC.

The rearrangement joins TRBV9 to TRBJ2-7; no definite D call. The CDR3 consists of 13 residues. The V gene's germline CDR1 is SGDLS and CDR2 YYNGEE. Trimming shortened V by 0 bases and J by 1 base, and 5 bases separated the two germline ends. DNA for the CDR3: TGTGCCAGCAGCGTAGGTGGTTCCTACGAGCAGTACTTC. This encodes CASSVGGSYEQYF.

This clone was detected once. The genes are TRBV19 and TRBJ1-5; D unclear. V lost 5 bases and J 11 bases, leaving 13 bases between the germline ends. The CDR3 is 12 amino acids. Germline values: CDR1 LNHDA, CDR2 SQIVND (reference sequence). The CDR3 sequence: CASSQVEMTQHF. The CDR3 DNA reads TGTGCCAGTAGTCAGGTAGAGATGACCCAGCATTTT.

The count of this clone is one. The chain carries TRBV18 and TRBJ1-1; D is undetermined. The V end was cut by 6 bases, the J end by 0 bases, with 8 bases between. Germline values: CDR1 KGHSH, CDR2 LQKENI. The CDR3 contains 13 residues. CDR3 DNA sequence: TGTGCCAGCTCGGGCACCATGAACACTGAAGCTTTCTTT. Residues: CASSGTMNTEAFF.

This chain links TRBV7-9 with TRBJ1-1, with D perhaps TRBD1 (5 bases). The ends were cut back, 6 bases at V and 2 bases at J, with 13 bases in the middle. CDR1 is SEHNR, CDR2 FQNEAQ, per germline (reference sequence). This CDR3 has 14 residues. The CDR3 here is CASSLAGDNTEAFF. The CDR3 nucleotides are TGTGCCAGCAGTCTAGCGGGGGATAACACTGAAGCTTTCTTT.

The V and J genes are TRBV18 and TRBJ1-3; TRBD1 aligns across 8 bases. The CDR3 consists of 14 residues. Germline assignment: CDR1 KGHSH and CDR2 LQKENI. V shed 7 bases and J 1 base; nucleotides not matched to a gene: 3. This CDR3 is CASWTGNSGNTIYF. In DNA form, the CDR3 reads TGTGCCAGCTGGACAGGGAATTCTGGAAACACCATATATTTT.

V usage is TRBV19 and J usage is TRBJ2-1, with 9 nucleotides matching TRBD2. The J segment lost 1 base and the V segment lost 3 bases, leaving 7 bases of the junction unmatched. CDR3 length equals 17 residues. The germline gives CDR1 LNHDA, CDR2 SQIVND (reference sequence). DNA for the CDR3: TGTGCCAGTAGTATCATACCTAGCGGGGTATCCTACAATGAGCAGTTCTTC. Amino acids: CASSIIPSGVSYNEQFF.

The chain combines TRBV14 with TRBJ2-7, with TRBD1 matching 7 bases. Germline CDR1 is SGHDN and CDR2 is FVKESK. The CDR3 covers 14 residues. V was clipped by 2 bases and J by 3 bases; unmatched bases: 4. In nucleotides, the CDR3 is TGTGCCAGCAGCCAACCGGGACAGAACTACGAGCAGTACTTC. It encodes CASSQPGQNYEQYF.

The chain uses TRBV7-3 and TRBJ1-2, with no clear D. V lost 1 base and J lost 7, with 4 bases in between. Germline-derived CDR1 and CDR2 are SGHTA and FQGTGA. There are 11 residues in the CDR3. In DNA, the CDR3 is TGTGCCAGCAGCTTAAAGGGTGGCTACACCTTC. It translates to CASSLKGGYTF.

J is TRBJ2-2 and V is TRBV19, with D unresolved. Trimming removed 3 bases from V and 0 bases from J, with 8 bases in between. CDR1 and CDR2 (germline): LNHDA, SQIVND (reference sequence). The length of the CDR3 is 15 residues. In DNA, the CDR3 is TGTGCCAGTAGTATCCAGCTTTCGAACACCGGGGAGCTGTTTTTT. Its translation is CASSIQLSNTGELFF.

V gene TRBV11-3 combines with J gene TRBJ2-4; perhaps TRBD2 as D (5 bases). V dropped 10 bases and J dropped 9 bases, with 10 bases sitting between them. Germline V CDR1 and CDR2: SGHNT, YENEEA. This CDR3 comprises 10 residues. The CDR3 bases are TGTGCCATCTCGGCGGGCATTCAGTACTTC. Its protein product is CAISAGIQYF.

V gene TRBV18 combines with J gene TRBJ1-5; the match to TRBD1 covers 8 bases. The germline V gene encodes CDR1 KGHSH and CDR2 LQKENI. CDR3 length: 15 residues. The trim removed 4 bases at V and 7 bases at J, leaving 9 bases unmatched. Here the CDR3 reads CASSRETGANQPQHF. The CDR3 DNA reads TGTGCCAGCTCACGGGAGACAGGGGCTAACCAGCCCCAGCATTTT.

In its sample, this clone was seen once. This chain connects TRBV2 to TRBJ2-1; TRBD1 matches 7 bases. The CDR3 has 16 amino acids. Germline V gives CDR1 SNHLY, CDR2 FYNNEI. V was clipped by 11 bases and J by 0 bases; unmatched bases: 13. The CDR3 loop reads CAGQRDRISSYNEQFF. CDR3 nucleotides: TGTGCCGGCCAACGGGACAGAATCAGCTCCTACAATGAGCAGTTCTTC.

This clone was observed a handful of times. This chain links TRBV28 with TRBJ2-3, with D perhaps matching TRBD1 or TRBD2 (5 bases each). Germline CDR1 MDHEN, CDR2 SYDVKM. The CDR3 consists of 14 residues. V dropped 11 bases and J dropped 5 bases, with 20 bases sitting between them. This CDR3 reads CAGQGPHPLDTQYF. The CDR3 DNA follows: TGTGCCGGGCAGGGACCCCACCCTTTAGATACGCAGTATTTT.

V and J are TRBV5-1 and TRBJ1-1; possibly TRBD1 for D (5 bases). CDR1 and CDR2 (germline): SGHRS, YFSETQ. Trimming removed 1 base at V and 2 bases at J, with 9 bases between. This CDR3 is built from 14 residues. The CDR3 protein is CASSLQGTNTEAFF. CDR3 DNA sequence: TGCGCCAGCAGCTTGCAAGGGACCAACACTGAAGCTTTCTTT.

V usage is TRBV5-1 and J usage is TRBJ2-3, with 12 nucleotides matching TRBD2. Looked up from germline, CDR1 is SGHRS and CDR2 is YFSETQ. V was clipped by 3 bases and J by 1 base; unmatched bases: 9. The CDR3 totals 18 residues. CDR3 DNA sequence: TGCGCCAGCAGCTCCCTAGCGGGAGGGCCTGGCGGCACAGATACGCAGTATTTT. Translating gives CASSSLAGGPGGTDTQYF.

The rearrangement uses TRBV19 and TRBJ2-7; D might be TRBD2 (7 bases). This CDR3 contains 14 residues. The ends were cut back, 3 bases at V and 2 bases at J, with 11 bases in the middle. Germline loops: CDR1 LNHDA, CDR2 SQIVND (reference sequence). Here the CDR3 reads CASSMGAGAYEQYF. The CDR3 region has the DNA TGTGCCAGTAGTATGGGGGCGGGAGCCTACGAGCAGTACTTC.

The CDR3 loop reads CASSVGISGRPYNEQFF. The CDR3 DNA reads TGTGCCAGCAGCGTAGGTATTAGCGGGCGTCCTTACAATGAGCAGTTCTTC. The chain employs TRBV9 and TRBJ2-1, with TRBD2 matching 7 bases. V lost 0 bases to trimming and J lost 4 bases; unmatched junction nucleotides: 10. The CDR3 has 17 residues. The germline CDR1 and CDR2 sequences are SGDLS and YYNGEE.

The V call is TRBV5-4, the J call TRBJ1-1, with D perhaps TRBD1 (6 bases). CDR1 is SGHNT, CDR2 YYREEE, per germline (reference sequence). CDR3 length equals 14 residues. Trimming stripped 4 bases from V and 2 bases from J, with 12 bases between. The CDR3 reads CASSKQGFNTEAFF. In DNA, the CDR3 is TGTGCCAGCAGCAAGCAGGGGTTTAACACTGAAGCTTTCTTT.

This chain links TRBV28 with TRBJ1-6; D is perhaps TRBD1 (5 bases). From germline, CDR1 is MDHEN and CDR2 SYDVKM. The CDR3 length is 11 residues. V was clipped by 10 bases and J by 15 bases, with 16 bases between them. The CDR3 region has the DNA TGTGCCACACACGGGGCCTATCTCCTCCACTTT. Translating gives CATHGAYLLHF.

This clone was detected a few times. The DNA of the CDR3 is TGTGCCAGCAGCTCGAAGGACAGGGCAAACACCATATATTTT. It specifies CASSSKDRANTIYF. V gene TRBV7-9 combines with J gene TRBJ1-3; TRBD1 matches 8 bases. Trimming cost V 4 bases and J 6 bases; bases outside gene matches: 5. CDR1 SEHNR and CDR2 FQNEAQ come from the germline V gene (reference sequence). The CDR3 runs 14 residues.

This clone was detected a few times. The rearrangement uses TRBV5-1 and TRBJ1-1; TRBD1 aligns across 8 bases. V was clipped by 0 bases and J by 4 bases; unmatched bases: 11. CDR3 length: 17 residues. Germline V gene lookup returns CDR1 SGHRS and CDR2 YFSETQ. CDR3 DNA: TGCGCCAGCAGCTTGGGATTATATGGGACAGGTGGCACTGAAGCTTTCTTT. Amino acids: CASSLGLYGTGGTEAFF.